These 20 T cell receptor beta chains came from one sample sequenced in a study of blood T cell repertoires in COVID-19 (dated by TCRdb to about 2020). Receptors were amplified or captured by the immunoSEQ multiplex PCR assay. The table comes from immuneACCESS by way of TCRdb, which keeps in-frame sequences with V and J called. Part of the clones is missing from these tables; in studies checked, under half for an unresolved V gene and the rest for unknown reasons. In all, the sample holds some 150,000 clones, and approximately 91% of those were seen once. Jointly, the top ten make up about 2.4% of the sample. The material sequenced was peripheral blood. Receptor source: a woman aged 65 to 85 with acute or convalescent COVID-19.

The chain employs TRBV13 and TRBJ1-2; 8 bases are shared with TRBD1. This CDR3 spans 15 amino acids. Germline V CDR1 and CDR2: PRHDT, FYEKMQ (reference sequence). V lost 5 bases and J lost 3; bases outside the gene matches: 8. The CDR3 reads CASSRSAGGYYGYTF. In nucleotides, the CDR3 is TGTGCCAGCAGCCGATCGGCAGGGGGCTACTATGGCTACACCTTC.

This chain uses TRBV28 with TRBJ2-2; TRBD2 is a possible D gene (6 bases). Germline lookup yields CDR1 MDHEN and CDR2 SYDVKM. Trimming shortened V by 2 bases and J by 1 base, and 8 bases separated the two germline ends. The CDR3 has 15 amino acids. The DNA of the CDR3 is TGTGCCAGCAGTTTAGGAGGGGAGAACACCGGGGAGCTGTTTTTT. This sequence encodes CASSLGGENTGELFF. Together with reference TRBV28 and TRBJ2-2, the CDR3 gives the full variable domain: DVKVTQSSRYLVKRTGEKVFLECVQDMDHENMFWYRQDPGLGLRLIYFSYDVKMKEKGDIPEGYSVSREKKERFSLILESASTNQTSMYLCASSLGGENTGELFFGEGSRLTVL.

This rearrangement joins TRBV2 to TRBJ1-3; D is undetermined. The CDR3 extends over 13 amino acids. Trimming removed 7 bases from V and 0 bases from J, with 7 bases in between. Per germline, CDR1 SNHLY and CDR2 FYNNEI. The CDR3 region has the DNA TGTGCCAGCACTGCCTACTCTGGAAACACCATATATTTT. This encodes CASTAYSGNTIYF.

This clone appeared a single time. The V call is TRBV13, the J call TRBJ2-1; possible D gene TRBD2, 6 bases. Germline CDR1 and CDR2: PRHDT and FYEKMQ (reference sequence). V dropped 5 bases and J dropped 0 bases, with 11 bases sitting between them. The CDR3 has 15 residues. The CDR3, as DNA: TGTGCCAGCAGCGAGGAGCGGGTCTCCTACAATGAGCAGTTCTTC. Its translation: CASSEERVSYNEQFF.

This clone was counted many times. The gene calls are TRBV24-1 and TRBJ1-4, with a tentative D call TRBD1 (6 bases). With 5 bases removed from V and 7 bases from J, the gap between germline ends came to 22 bases. Germline V CDR1 and CDR2: KGHDR, SFDVKD. CDR3 length: 17 amino acids. CDR3 in DNA: TGTGCCACCAGTGCCCAACGAGCGGGGGGCTGGGGTGAAAAACTGTTTTTT. Translation gives CATSAQRAGGWGEKLFF.

The V gene is TRBV19, the J gene TRBJ2-5; 7 nucleotides line up with TRBD1. The length of the CDR3 is 18 residues. The V gene end was trimmed by 5 bases and the J gene end by 3 bases; junction bases not matched to a gene: 18. In germline, CDR1 is LNHDA, CDR2 SQIVND (reference sequence). CDR3 region: CASSSKSETGLVKETQYF. The CDR3 bases are TGTGCCAGTAGTTCAAAGTCGGAGACAGGGTTAGTTAAAGAGACCCAGTACTTC. Supplemented by reference TRBV19 and TRBJ2-5, the full variable domain reads DGGITQSPKYLFRKEGQNVTLSCEQNLNHDAMYWYRQDPGQGLRLIYYSQIVNDFQKGDIAEGYSVSREKKESFPLTVTSAQKNPTAFYLCASSSKSETGLVKETQYFGPGTRLLVL.

This clone was detected once. This chain links TRBV7-3 with TRBJ1-2, with D possibly being TRBD1 (5 bases). The ends were cut back, 2 bases at V and 6 bases at J, with 13 bases in the middle. The CDR3 spans 14 residues. Germline V gene data show CDR1 as SGHTA and CDR2 as FQGTGA. This chain's CDR3 is CASSLFARADGYTF. DNA of the CDR3: TGTGCCAGCAGCTTATTCGCCAGGGCGGATGGCTACACCTTC.

In nucleotides, the CDR3 is TGTGCCAGCGGCTACCAACAGGGGTTGAGCACTGAAGCTTTCTTT. This gives the protein CASGYQQGLSTEAFF. The rearrangement uses TRBV7-9 and TRBJ1-1; the match to TRBD1 covers 7 bases. CDR3 length equals 15 residues. Germline CDR1 reads SEHNR; CDR2 reads FQNEAQ (reference sequence). With 8 bases clipped from V and 4 bases from J, the junction kept 13 bases outside the gene matches.

The rearrangement uses TRBV19 and TRBJ1-4; D gene unclear. Germline loops: CDR1 LNHDA, CDR2 SQIVND (reference sequence). The CDR3 totals 19 residues. The ends were cut back, 9 bases at V and 0 bases at J, with 26 bases in the middle. CDR3 region: CASRRYRATFLATNEKLFF. As DNA, the CDR3 is TGTGCCAGCAGGAGGTATAGGGCCACGTTCCTCGCAACTAATGAAAAACTGTTTTTT.

The genes are TRBV4-3 and TRBJ1-2; TRBD1 might be the D (5 bases). This CDR3 region has 16 residues. V was cut by 0 bases and J by 4 bases, with 15 bases left in between. Germline V gives CDR1 LGHNA, CDR2 YSLEER. The CDR3 bases are TGCGCCAGCAGCCAAGAGAGTATGGGGGAGGGCTATGGCTACACCTTC. The encoded protein is CASSQESMGEGYGYTF.

The chain carries TRBV15 and TRBJ2-5, with D uncertain. Germline V gene sequence: CDR1 LNHNV, CDR2 YYDKDF (reference sequence). Between the trimmed V and J ends, which lost 5 bases and 2 bases, there was a span of 12 bases. The CDR3 loop spans 14 amino acids. The CDR3 region has the DNA TGTGCCACCAGCCGACCGGAGCGTCAAGAGACCCAGTACTTC. Its translation: CATSRPERQETQYF.

The genes are TRBV2 and TRBJ2-1; D remains unclear. The CDR3 extends over 15 amino acids. Germline V CDR1 and CDR2: SNHLY, FYNNEI. V was trimmed by 0 bases and J by 7 bases, leaving 13 bases between them. The CDR3 region has the DNA TGTGCCAGCAGTGAAGCGCTTATAGTCGGTAATGAGCAGTTCTTC. Its translation is CASSEALIVGNEQFF.

The chain has TRBV5-8 and TRBJ1-1, with D uncertain. The V end was cut by 0 bases, the J end by 1 base, with 4 bases between. The CDR3 loop spans 13 amino acids. Germline CDR1 reads SGHTS; CDR2 reads YDEGEE. The CDR3 sequence: CASSLDWNTEAFF. The CDR3 DNA reads as TGTGCCAGCAGCTTGGACTGGAACACTGAAGCTTTCTTT.

The chain couples TRBV19 to TRBJ2-5; 7 bases are shared with TRBD1. CDR1 is LNHDA, CDR2 SQIVND, per germline (reference sequence). Unmatched junction bases numbered 7, after V lost 4 bases and J lost 2 bases. There are 15 residues in the CDR3. The CDR3 nucleotides are TGTGCCAGTAGTACGGACAGGACCTCTCAAGAGACCCAGTACTTC. Residues: CASSTDRTSQETQYF.

The genes are TRBV4-3 and TRBJ2-2, with D tentatively TRBD1 (6 bases). This CDR3 contains 14 residues. V was cut by 2 bases and J by 7 bases, with 11 bases left in between. CDR1 and CDR2 (germline): LGHNA, YSLEER. The CDR3: CASSQRGSIGELFF. The DNA for the CDR3 is TGCGCCAGCAGCCAAAGGGGGTCTATCGGGGAGCTGTTTTTT.

The V and J genes are TRBV19 and TRBJ1-1, with D unresolved. CDR1 and CDR2 (germline): LNHDA, SQIVND (reference sequence). V shed 7 bases and J shed 0 bases, with 15 bases lying between them. This CDR3 is built from 15 residues. CDR3 sequence (DNA): TGTGCCAGTAATCAGGAGGGATACATGAACACTGAAGCTTTCTTT. It encodes CASNQEGYMNTEAFF.

The J gene is TRBJ1-4, the V gene TRBV2, with TRBD1 matching over 7 bases. CDR3 length: 14 residues. V shed 4 bases and J 5 bases; nucleotides not matched to a gene: 4. Germline V gene sequence: CDR1 SNHLY, CDR2 FYNNEI. As DNA, the CDR3 is TGTGCCAGCAGTGCGCAGGGGGGAAATGAAAAACTGTTTTTT. It translates to CASSAQGGNEKLFF.

The rearrangement uses TRBV28 and TRBJ2-3, with 9 bases matching TRBD2. J was trimmed by 4 bases and V by 1 base; bases with no gene match: 6. Germline loops: CDR1 MDHEN, CDR2 SYDVKM. CDR3 length: 16 amino acids. In nucleotides, the CDR3 is TGTGCCAGCAGTTTATTTGCGGGGGGGCTCTCAGATACGCAGTATTTT. Translating gives CASSLFAGGLSDTQYF.

V and J are TRBV28 and TRBJ1-2; a weak D match, TRBD1 (6 bases). This CDR3 is built from 14 residues. Deletions cut 6 bases from V and 2 bases from J, with 13 bases between. In germline, CDR1 is MDHEN, CDR2 SYDVKM. CDR3 nucleotide sequence: TGTGCCAGCAGACCAGGGGTTACCAACTATGGCTACACCTTC. It specifies CASRPGVTNYGYTF.

The rearrangement uses TRBV7-9 and TRBJ1-1; TRBD1 aligns across 7 bases. Germline V gene data show CDR1 as SEHNR and CDR2 as FQNEAQ (reference sequence). V lost 2 bases to trimming and J lost 13 bases; unmatched junction nucleotides: 7. This CDR3 has 12 amino acids. CDR3 in amino acids: CASSLLDRAGFF. DNA of the CDR3: TGTGCCAGCAGCTTACTCGACAGGGCCGGTTTCTTT.